These 25 T cell receptor beta chains were sequenced from one sample in a study of blood T cell repertoires in COVID-19. TCRdb's copy holds only in-frame clones and misses some; the assay was immunoSEQ multiplex PCR. The table shows 150,000 to 200,000 clones, with around 81% occurring only once. The sequenced material came from peripheral blood. All receptors derive from a man in his 60s with COVID-19, enrolled during active disease.

This chain connects TRBV9 to TRBJ2-3; D unclear. Germline V CDR1 and CDR2: SGDLS, YYNGEE. Trimming stripped 0 bases from V and 1 base from J, with 9 bases between. The CDR3 contains 15 residues. CDR3 amino acids: CASSVAAVGTDTQYF. CDR3 nucleotide sequence: TGTGCCAGCAGCGTAGCTGCGGTTGGCACAGATACGCAGTATTTT. Supplemented by reference TRBV9 and TRBJ2-3, the full variable domain reads DSGVTQTPKHLITATGQRVTLRCSPRSGDLSVYWYQQSLDQGLQFLIQYYNGEERAKGNILERFSAQQFPDLHSELNLSSLELGDSALYFCASSVAAVGTDTQYFGPGTRLTVL.

This clone was counted a single time. The J gene is TRBJ1-2, the V gene TRBV14; no firm D call. Germline CDR1 reads SGHDN; CDR2 reads FVKESK. The CDR3 consists of 14 residues. V dropped 5 bases and J dropped 3 bases, with 13 bases sitting between them. The DNA of the CDR3 is TGTGCCAGCAGCGAGGGTTTTAATGACTATGGCTACACCTTC. This gives the protein CASSEGFNDYGYTF.

The CDR3 sequence: CSVGPSNYGYTF. In DNA, the CDR3 is TGCAGCGTTGGTCCGAGTAACTATGGCTACACCTTC. The V call is TRBV29-1, the J call TRBJ1-2; no clear D. Germline lookup yields CDR1 SQVTM and CDR2 ANQGSEA. CDR3 size: 12 residues. The V end was cut by 4 bases, the J end by 1 base, with 7 bases between.

The chain recombines TRBV10-3 with TRBJ1-2; tentative D call: TRBD1 (5 bases). This CDR3 region has 11 residues. The V end was cut by 7 bases, the J end by 4 bases, with 7 bases between. Germline loops: CDR1 ENHRY, CDR2 SYGVKD. CDR3 amino acids: CAITRGYGYTF. The CDR3 region has the DNA TGTGCCATCACAAGGGGCTATGGCTACACCTTC.

This clone turned up a few times. The chain uses TRBV3-1 (or the pseudogene TRBV3-2) and TRBJ1-2; TRBD1 matches at 8 bases. The germline CDR1 and CDR2 sequences are LGHDT and YNNKEL (reference sequence). J lost 6 bases, V lost 0 bases, and 0 bases had no gene match. This CDR3 region has 13 residues. CDR3 residues: CASSQDRGHGYTF. The CDR3 DNA follows: TGTGCCAGCAGCCAAGACAGGGGGCATGGCTACACCTTC.

This chain uses TRBV7-8 with TRBJ1-5; no firm D call. CDR1 is SGHVS and CDR2 is FQNEAQ in the germline V gene. The CDR3 spans 14 residues. V lost 2 bases, J lost 4 bases, and 9 bases lay in between. The chain's CDR3 is CASSLSSRNQPQHF. The CDR3 bases are TGTGCCAGCAGCTTAAGTTCCAGAAATCAGCCCCAGCATTTT.

This chain links TRBV10-3 with TRBJ2-4; D remains unclear. This CDR3 comprises 15 residues. Trimming took off 3 bases at V and 7 bases at J, with 16 bases between the two ends. Germline V lookup: CDR1 ENHRY, CDR2 SYGVKD. The CDR3 reads CAISDPDKPFNIQYF. CDR3 sequence (DNA): TGTGCCATCAGTGACCCAGACAAACCTTTTAACATTCAGTACTTC.

V usage is TRBV6-5 and J usage is TRBJ1-2; TRBD1 agrees at 11 bases. Germline V lookup: CDR1 MNHEY, CDR2 SVGAGI. The CDR3 contains 14 residues. Unmatched junction bases numbered 7, after V lost 8 bases and J lost 5 bases. In DNA form, the CDR3 reads TGTGCCAGCGGAGGACAGGGGGCATGGTATGGCTACACCTTC. It specifies CASGGQGAWYGYTF.

The genes are TRBV6-5 and TRBJ1-6, with a tentative D call TRBD1 (5 bases). Germline values: CDR1 MNHEY, CDR2 SVGAGI. The CDR3 covers 13 residues. Trimming took 8 bases from V and 7 from J, leaving 12 bases between them. DNA of the CDR3: TGTGCCAGCCGAGACAGAGAGAATTCACCCCTCCACTTT. Translation gives CASRDRENSPLHF.

The chain has TRBV6-5 and TRBJ1-5; D is uncertain. This CDR3 has 16 residues. Germline loops: CDR1 MNHEY, CDR2 SVGAGI. V shed 4 bases and J shed 1 base, with 14 bases lying between them. The CDR3 loop is CASSSHGEGSNQPQHF. The CDR3 DNA follows: TGTGCCAGCAGTTCCCATGGGGAGGGAAGCAATCAGCCCCAGCATTTT.

V and J are TRBV12-3 or TRBV12-4 and TRBJ2-5; maybe TRBD2 (5 bases). This CDR3 spans 13 amino acids. V was cut by 1 base and J by 5 bases, with 8 bases left in between. For the CDR3, the DNA is TGTGCCAGCAGTTTAGACGGGGTGGAGACCCAGTACTTC. It is translated as CASSLDGVETQYF.

The chain combines TRBV5-1 with TRBJ2-7, with 10 bases that match TRBD1. V was clipped by 3 bases and J by 3 bases; unmatched bases: 3. Germline CDR1 reads SGHRS; CDR2 reads YFSETQ. This CDR3 is built from 14 residues. The CDR3 is CASSSGQGYYEQYF. The CDR3 region has the DNA TGCGCCAGCAGCTCGGGACAGGGGTACTACGAGCAGTACTTC.

The chain links TRBV5-4 to TRBJ2-7; D remains unclear. The CDR3 consists of 12 residues. CDR1 and CDR2 from the germline V gene are SGHNT and YYREEE (reference sequence). Trimming cost V 0 bases and J 4 bases, with 5 bases left between them. The CDR3 sequence is CASSLELYEQYF. Here the CDR3 DNA reads TGTGCCAGCAGCTTGGAGCTATACGAGCAGTACTTC.

The table lists this clone with a count of one. The chain uses TRBV4-1 and TRBJ1-2; a possible D gene is TRBD1 (5 bases). This CDR3 contains 16 residues. Germline loops: CDR1 MGHRA, CDR2 YSYEKL. V lost 1 base to trimming and J lost 6 bases, with 18 bases between them. The CDR3 region has the DNA TGCGCCAGCAGCCAAGGGCTTAAGGGGCGTATTAATGGCTACACCTTC. Its protein product is CASSQGLKGRINGYTF.

This chain joins TRBV5-4 and TRBJ1-1, with a possible D match to TRBD1 (6 bases). V was trimmed by 6 bases and J by 3 bases, leaving 15 bases between them. This CDR3 has 14 residues. In germline, CDR1 is SGHNT, CDR2 YYREEE (reference sequence). CDR3 residues: CASTPRGGYTEAFF. The DNA for the CDR3 is TGTGCCAGCACCCCACGGGGGGGCTACACTGAAGCTTTCTTT.

The rearrangement links TRBV19 to TRBJ1-2; D possibly corresponds to TRBD1 (5 bases). Trimming cost V 7 bases and J 0 bases, with 21 bases left between them. The V gene's germline CDR1 is LNHDA and CDR2 SQIVND (reference sequence). CDR3 length: 17 residues. In DNA form, the CDR3 reads TGTGCCAGTACTCCATTAGGTGGGGCAGAAACTAACTATGGCTACACCTTC. It specifies CASTPLGGAETNYGYTF.

This chain joins TRBV9 and TRBJ1-1, with TRBD1 matching 12 bases. Germline V gives CDR1 SGDLS, CDR2 YYNGEE. V lost 4 bases, J lost 1 base, and 2 bases stayed unmatched. CDR3 length: 15 residues. CDR3 coding DNA: TGTGCCAGCAGCATGGGACAGGGGGCGAACACTGAAGCTTTCTTT. As protein: CASSMGQGANTEAFF.

This chain joins TRBV19 and TRBJ2-2; tentative D call: TRBD1 (5 bases). CDR3 length: 15 residues. Germline V CDR1 and CDR2: LNHDA, SQIVND (reference sequence). V was cut by 4 bases and J by 4 bases, with 13 bases left in between. DNA for the CDR3: TGTGCCAGTAGTAGGGCTCAAGGGGTCACCGGGGAGCTGTTTTTT. Amino acids: CASSRAQGVTGELFF. The full variable domain, its missing parts supplied by reference TRBV19 and TRBJ2-2, is DGGITQSPKYLFRKEGQNVTLSCEQNLNHDAMYWYRQDPGQGLRLIYYSQIVNDFQKGDIAEGYSVSREKKESFPLTVTSAQKNPTAFYLCASSRAQGVTGELFFGEGSRLTVL.

This clone was seen a handful of times. This chain uses TRBV18 with TRBJ1-2; D is undetermined. The germline gives CDR1 KGHSH, CDR2 LQKENI. This CDR3 spans 13 amino acids. V lost 3 bases, J lost 2 bases, and 7 bases lay in between. The chain's CDR3 is CASSPSQNYGYTF. The CDR3 bases are TGTGCCAGCTCACCTTCCCAGAACTATGGCTACACCTTC.

The chain recombines TRBV24-1 with TRBJ1-5; no clear D gene. Trimming removed 11 bases at V and 7 bases at J, with 14 bases between. Germline CDR1 KGHDR, CDR2 SFDVKD. The CDR3 is 12 residues long. The CDR3 nucleotides read TGTGCCATACTCCAAGTTAACCAGCCCCAGCATTTT. Amino acid sequence: CAILQVNQPQHF.

This clone was counted between two and nine times. The chain uses TRBV9 and TRBJ1-1; 7 bases line up with TRBD1. CDR1 and CDR2 (germline): SGDLS, YYNGEE. The CDR3 has 15 amino acids. Germline trimming cut 4 bases from V and 0 bases from J; bases unmatched to any gene: 6. CDR3 DNA sequence: TGTGCCAGCAGCTTCCTACAGGGGATGAACACTGAAGCTTTCTTT. Protein: CASSFLQGMNTEAFF. The variable domain in full, completed from reference TRBV9 and TRBJ1-1, reads DSGVTQTPKHLITATGQRVTLRCSPRSGDLSVYWYQQSLDQGLQFLIQYYNGEERAKGNILERFSAQQFPDLHSELNLSSLELGDSALYFCASSFLQGMNTEAFFGQGTRLTVV.

This clone is a singleton in its sample. This chain links TRBV7-6 with TRBJ2-5, with TRBD2 matching over 10 bases. This CDR3 comprises 15 residues. Trimming took 5 bases from V and 5 from J; bases not matched to a gene: 8. Germline V gene sequence: CDR1 SGHVS, CDR2 FNYEAQ. CDR3 DNA: TGTGCCAGCAGCGTTCCAGCGGGAGGGGTCGAGACCCAGTACTTC. This codes for CASSVPAGGVETQYF.

This clone showed up just once. This chain connects TRBV10-3 to TRBJ1-5, with D possibly matching TRBD1 (5 bases). Germline CDR1 and CDR2: ENHRY and SYGVKD. V dropped 6 bases and J dropped 4 bases, with 10 bases sitting between them. The CDR3 has 13 residues. The CDR3 here is CAIRGGANQPQHF. The CDR3 DNA sequence: TGTGCCATCAGGGGTGGGGCAAATCAGCCCCAGCATTTT.

The CDR3 protein is CASSLDRGDGTIYF. The CDR3 coding sequence is TGTGCCAGCAGCTTGGACAGGGGAGATGGCACCATATATTTT. The genes are TRBV5-5 and TRBJ1-3; 7 nucleotides align to TRBD1. The germline gives CDR1 SGHKS, CDR2 YYEKEE (reference sequence). The CDR3 covers 14 residues. V shed 0 bases, J shed 9 bases, and the junction held 6 bases outside the gene matches.

The rearrangement joins TRBV7-8 to TRBJ1-2, with D possibly TRBD1 on 5 matching bases. CDR1 and CDR2 (germline): SGHVS, FQNEAQ. V lost 1 base and J 7 bases, leaving 10 bases between the germline ends. The CDR3 runs 13 residues. The DNA for the CDR3 is TGTGCCAGCAGCTTAGTGGGGGGAGCTGGCTACACCTTC. It translates to CASSLVGGAGYTF. The full variable domain, in which reference TRBV7-8 and TRBJ1-2 provide the parts outside the CDR3, is GAGVSQSPRYKVAKRGQDVALRCDPISGHVSLFWYQQALGQGPEFLTYFQNEAQLDKSGLPSDRFFAERPEGSVSTLKIQRTQQEDSAVYLCASSLVGGAGYTFGSGTRLTVV.